This is a list of T cell receptor beta chains from one sample in a study of blood T cell repertoires in COVID-19. Libraries were prepared by immunoSEQ multiplex PCR; TCRdb keeps only in-frame clonotypes and omits some of them. Of some 350,000 clones listed, more than 70% are singletons. Material for sequencing was peripheral blood. These receptors all come from a woman between 25 and 40 years old with COVID-19, enrolled during active disease. The conserved cysteine and the conserved F or W are not part of the CDR3 here. D genes are given only for firm matches.

TRBD2	TRBV25-1	TRBJ2-2	ASSPTSGTLGELF
.	TRBV7-2	TRBJ1-2	ASSLGGPNYGYT
.	TRBV7-2	TRBJ2-7	ASSWRADYEQY
TRBD1	TRBV19	TRBJ1-1	ASSSSGTGAEAF
.	TRBV2	TRBJ1-1	ASSGRPTREAF
TRBD2	TRBV14	TRBJ2-3	ASSQGRLAYTDTQY
TRBD1	TRBV29-1	TRBJ1-3	SVWAGSQGVGNTIY
.	TRBV15	TRBJ1-5	ATSSVPGNQPQH
TRBD2	TRBV7-9	TRBJ2-3	ASSLFGLAGKDTQY
.	TRBV7-2	TRBJ1-2	ASSLDTSSYGYT
TRBD1	TRBV5-1	TRBJ1-4	ASSLGDRGLEKLF
.	TRBV14	TRBJ2-1	ASSTFPGDYNEQF
TRBD2	TRBV11-3	TRBJ2-3	ASSRGVTDTQY
TRBD1	TRBV23-1	TRBJ1-5	ASSQSGTVSQPQH
TRBD1	TRBV4-1	TRBJ1-6	ASKITGGASPLH
TRBD2	TRBV9	TRBJ2-1	ASSPLAGGLDNEQF
TRBD2	TRBV5-4	TRBJ2-5	ASSRGLDQETQY
.	TRBV29-1	TRBJ1-3	SVEGPEGDTIY
TRBD1	TRBV4-3	TRBJ2-7	ASSQGTGKTYEQY
.	TRBV12-3/TRBV12-4	TRBJ1-2	ASSFNVNYGYT
.	TRBV29-1	TRBJ1-1	SVSDTVLNTEAF
.	TRBV10-2	TRBJ2-2	ARRRIGELF
TRBD1	TRBV11-1	TRBJ2-5	ASTPQGEETQY